This TCR beta chain was recovered during a study of blood T cell repertoires in COVID-19. The overall study: Some COVID-19 samples were acute and others convalescent; all came from the United States, Italy and Spain. PBMCs, B-cell-depleted T cells, or T cells provided the cDNA or gDNA that made up the material.

The count of this clone is one. V lost 9 bases, J lost 12 bases, and 21 bases lay in between. Looked up from germline, CDR1 is ENHRY and CDR2 is SYGVKD. There are 13 residues in the CDR3. The authors' processing: Using reference gene primer amplification, nucleated cell counts were estimated. The protocol was immunoSEQ multiplex PCR, while the TCRdb copy is restricted to in-frame clones and leaves out a portion. V and J calls and clone size are as listed in that table; D and trimming were resolved from the DNA. The data show 150,000 or so clones, 85% to 90% seen once. Seattle researchers signed up patients amid active infection and tracked them longitudinally.

The sequence was obtained from a young man with COVID-19, enrolled during active disease. V is TRBV10-3 and J is TRBJ2-1; D is possibly TRBD2 (5 bases). The sample comprised peripheral blood. Written as DNA, the CDR3 is TGTGCCATTCGGGTCCCCGGGAAGGATTGGCAGTTCTTC. Translation: CAIRVPGKDWQFF.